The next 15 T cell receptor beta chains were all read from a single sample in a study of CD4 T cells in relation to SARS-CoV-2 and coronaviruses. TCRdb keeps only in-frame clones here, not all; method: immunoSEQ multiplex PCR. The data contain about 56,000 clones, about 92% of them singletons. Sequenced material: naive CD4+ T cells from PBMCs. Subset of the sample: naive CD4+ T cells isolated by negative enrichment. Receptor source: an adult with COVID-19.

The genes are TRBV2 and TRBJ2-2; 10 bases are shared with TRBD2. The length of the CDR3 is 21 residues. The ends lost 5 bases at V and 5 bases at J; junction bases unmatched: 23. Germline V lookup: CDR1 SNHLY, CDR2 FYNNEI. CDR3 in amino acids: CASSLGDPGLATLSWTGELFF. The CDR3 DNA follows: TGTGCCAGCAGTTTGGGGGACCCGGGACTAGCGACCCTATCGTGGACCGGGGAGCTGTTTTTT.

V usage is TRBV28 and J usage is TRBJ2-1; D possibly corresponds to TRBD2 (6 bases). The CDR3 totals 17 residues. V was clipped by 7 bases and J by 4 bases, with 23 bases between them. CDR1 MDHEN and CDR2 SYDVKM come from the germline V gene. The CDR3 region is CASTPRGWGDRYNEQFF. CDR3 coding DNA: TGTGCCAGCACCCCCCGGGGGTGGGGGGATAGATACAATGAGCAGTTCTTC. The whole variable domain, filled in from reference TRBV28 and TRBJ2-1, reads DVKVTQSSRYLVKRTGEKVFLECVQDMDHENMFWYRQDPGLGLRLIYFSYDVKMKEKGDIPEGYSVSREKKERFSLILESASTNQTSMYLCASTPRGWGDRYNEQFFGPGTRLTVL.

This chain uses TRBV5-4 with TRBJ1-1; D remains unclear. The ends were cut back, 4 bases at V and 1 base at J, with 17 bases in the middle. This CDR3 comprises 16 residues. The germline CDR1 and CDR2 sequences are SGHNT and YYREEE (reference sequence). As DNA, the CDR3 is TGTGCCAGCAGCAAAGGAGGGAGCTGGGAGAACACTGAAGCTTTCTTT. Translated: CASSKGGSWENTEAFF. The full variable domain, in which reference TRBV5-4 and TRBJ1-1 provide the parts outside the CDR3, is ETGVTQSPTHLIKTRGQQVTLRCSSQSGHNTVSWYQQALGQGPQFIFQYYREEENGRGNFPPRFSGLQFPNYSSELNVNALELDDSALYLCASSKGGSWENTEAFFGQGTRLTVV.

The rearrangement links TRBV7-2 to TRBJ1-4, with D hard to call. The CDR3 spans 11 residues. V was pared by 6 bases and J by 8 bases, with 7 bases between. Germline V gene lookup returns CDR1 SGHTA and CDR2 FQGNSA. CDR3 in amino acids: CASRGGEKLFF. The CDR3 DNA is TGTGCCAGCAGGGGTGGGGAAAAACTGTTTTTT. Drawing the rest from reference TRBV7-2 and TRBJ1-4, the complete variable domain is GAGVSQSPSNKVTEKGKDVELRCDPISGHTALYWYRQSLGQGLEFLIYFQGNSAPDKSGLPSDRFSAERTGGSVSTLTIQRTQQEDSAVYLCASRGGEKLFFGSGTQLSVL.

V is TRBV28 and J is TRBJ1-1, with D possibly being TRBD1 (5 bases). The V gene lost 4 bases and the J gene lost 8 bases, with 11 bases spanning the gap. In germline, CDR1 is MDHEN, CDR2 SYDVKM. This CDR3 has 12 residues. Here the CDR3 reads CASSSRAPEAFF. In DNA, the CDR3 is TGTGCCAGCAGTTCCAGGGCTCCCGAAGCTTTCTTT.

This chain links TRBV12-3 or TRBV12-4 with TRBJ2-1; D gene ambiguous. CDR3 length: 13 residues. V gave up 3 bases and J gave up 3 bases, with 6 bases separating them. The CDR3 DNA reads TGTGCCAGCAGTTTCGAGAGCTACAATGAGCAGTTCTTC. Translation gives CASSFESYNEQFF.

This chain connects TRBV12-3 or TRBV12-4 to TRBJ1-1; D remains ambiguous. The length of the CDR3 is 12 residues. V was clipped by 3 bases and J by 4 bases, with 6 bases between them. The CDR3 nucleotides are TGTGCCAGCAGTTTTAGTATCACTGAAGCTTTCTTT. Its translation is CASSFSITEAFF.

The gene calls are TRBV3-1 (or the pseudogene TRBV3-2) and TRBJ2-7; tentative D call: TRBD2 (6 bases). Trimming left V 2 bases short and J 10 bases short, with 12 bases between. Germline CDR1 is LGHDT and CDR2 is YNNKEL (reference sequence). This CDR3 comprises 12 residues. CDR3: CASSQPGLSQYF. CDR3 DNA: TGTGCCAGCAGCCAACCGGGACTGTCCCAGTACTTC.

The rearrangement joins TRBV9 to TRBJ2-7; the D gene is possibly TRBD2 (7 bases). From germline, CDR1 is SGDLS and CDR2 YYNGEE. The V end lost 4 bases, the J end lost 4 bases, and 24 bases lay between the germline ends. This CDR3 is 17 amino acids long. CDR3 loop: CASSPRGARAGRYEQYF. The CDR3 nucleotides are TGTGCCAGCAGCCCCCGGGGGGCGCGGGCGGGAAGATACGAGCAGTACTTC.

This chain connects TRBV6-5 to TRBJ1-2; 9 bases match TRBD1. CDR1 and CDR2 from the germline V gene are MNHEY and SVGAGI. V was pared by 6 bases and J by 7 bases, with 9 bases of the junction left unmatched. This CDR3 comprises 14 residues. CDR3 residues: CASSRGDRAAGYTF. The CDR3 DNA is TGTGCCAGCAGCCGCGGGGACAGGGCGGCTGGCTACACCTTC.

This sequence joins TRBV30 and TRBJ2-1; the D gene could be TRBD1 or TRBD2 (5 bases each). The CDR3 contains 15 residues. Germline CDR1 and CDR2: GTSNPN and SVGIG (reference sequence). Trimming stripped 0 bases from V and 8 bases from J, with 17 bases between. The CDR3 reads CAWSVLTRGADEQFF. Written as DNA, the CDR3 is TGTGCCTGGAGTGTACTAACGAGGGGCGCGGATGAGCAGTTCTTC.

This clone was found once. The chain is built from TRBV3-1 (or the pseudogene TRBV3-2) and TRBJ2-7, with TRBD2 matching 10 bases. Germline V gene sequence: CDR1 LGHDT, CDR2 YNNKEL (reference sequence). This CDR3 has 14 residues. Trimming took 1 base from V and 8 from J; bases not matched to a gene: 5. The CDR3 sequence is CASSQAGTSEKQYF. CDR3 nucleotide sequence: TGTGCCAGCAGCCAAGCCGGGACTAGCGAAAAGCAGTACTTC.

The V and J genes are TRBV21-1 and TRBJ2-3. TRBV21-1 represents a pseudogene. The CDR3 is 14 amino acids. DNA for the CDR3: TGTGCCAGCAACCTCCGGGACGAACACTATACGCAGTATTTT. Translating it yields CASNLRDEHYTQYF.

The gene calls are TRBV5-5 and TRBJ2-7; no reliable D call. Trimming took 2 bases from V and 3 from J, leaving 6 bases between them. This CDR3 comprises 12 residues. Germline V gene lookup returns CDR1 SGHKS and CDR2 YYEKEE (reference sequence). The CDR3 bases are TGTGCCAGCAGCTTCCCCCACTACGAGCAGTACTTC. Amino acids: CASSFPHYEQYF.

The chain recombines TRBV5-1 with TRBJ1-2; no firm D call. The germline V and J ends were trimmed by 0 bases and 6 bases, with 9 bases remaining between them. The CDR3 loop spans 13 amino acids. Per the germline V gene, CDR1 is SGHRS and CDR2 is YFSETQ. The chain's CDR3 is CASSLGEGDGYTF. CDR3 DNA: TGCGCCAGCAGCTTGGGCGAGGGCGATGGCTACACCTTC.